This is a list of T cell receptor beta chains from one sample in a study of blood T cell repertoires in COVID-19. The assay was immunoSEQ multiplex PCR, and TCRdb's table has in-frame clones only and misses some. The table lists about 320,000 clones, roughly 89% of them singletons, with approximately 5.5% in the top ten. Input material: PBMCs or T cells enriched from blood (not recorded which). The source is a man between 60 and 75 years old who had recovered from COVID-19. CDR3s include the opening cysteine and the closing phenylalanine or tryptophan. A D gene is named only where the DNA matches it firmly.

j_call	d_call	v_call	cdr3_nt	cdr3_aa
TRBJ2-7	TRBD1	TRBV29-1	TGCAGCGTTGAGATTTTGGGGGACAGTTCCTACGAGCAGTACTTC	CSVEILGDSSYEQYF
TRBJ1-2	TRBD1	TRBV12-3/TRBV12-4	TGTGCCAGCAGCCCACAGGGGGTCTATGGCTACACCTTC	CASSPQGVYGYTF
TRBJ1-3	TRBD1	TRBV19	TGTGCCAGTAGTGCTCGGACGGCGACAGGGGCTGGAAACACCATATATTTT	CASSARTATGAGNTIYF
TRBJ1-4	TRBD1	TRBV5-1	TGCGCCAGCAGCTCGGTGACAGGGGCGGGGGAAAAACTGTTTTTT	CASSSVTGAGEKLFF
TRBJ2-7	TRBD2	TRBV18	TGTGCCAGCTCGCCCTTACTAGCGGGAGCAGGGTTCTACGAGCAGTACTTC	CASSPLLAGAGFYEQYF
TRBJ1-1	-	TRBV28	TGTGCCAGCAGTTTATCCGGTACTGAAGCTTTCTTT	CASSLSGTEAFF
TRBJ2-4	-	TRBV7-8	TGTGCCAGCAGCTTACCCGAGAAGACTAGGCCGAACGAAGCCAAAAACATTCAGTACTTC	CASSLPEKTRPNEAKNIQYF
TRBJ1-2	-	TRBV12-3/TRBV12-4	TGTGCCAGCAGTTTGGCAGGGCTTGGCTACACCTTC	CASSLAGLGYTF
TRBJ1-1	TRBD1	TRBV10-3	TGTGCCATCAGCATAACAGGGGACACTGAAGCTTTCTTT	CAISITGDTEAFF
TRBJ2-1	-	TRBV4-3	TGCGCCAGCAGCCAAGATCCCCCCCCGGGAGAGTACAATGAGCAGTTCTTC	CASSQDPPPGEYNEQFF